This T cell receptor beta chain derives from a study of shared clonotypes between healthy human individuals. In the case of this clone: Its antigen is still unknown.

In germline, CDR1 is SGHRS, CDR2 YFSETQ. V shed 3 bases and J 2 bases; nucleotides not matched to a gene: 10. The CDR3 sequence is 19 residues long. Data came from immunoSEQ multiplex PCR; TCRdb stores just in-frame clones and leaves some out. This sample has about 2.2 million clones; about 94% occur once, and the top ten carry about 1.7%. CD45RO-negative cells were positively selected for CCR7, leaving out terminally differentiated effector memory CD45RA+ cells. Every donor, a Caucasian adult, lived in Nashville, Tennessee. General observations from the study: Only blood was sampled; tissue repertoires likely differ.

The source is a man between 18 and 35 years old in good health. Some clones in this sample may be carry-over from other donors' samples. Specimen: naive CD8+ T cells from PBMCs. V gene TRBV5-1 combines with J gene TRBJ2-1; 14 positions match TRBD2. CDR3 sequence (DNA): TGCGCCAGCAGCTCCCCGACTAGCGGGAGGGCCCCAACCTACAATGAGCAGTTCTTC. Its protein product is CASSSPTSGRAPTYNEQFF.